This TCR beta chain was observed in a study of T cells in Graves' hyperthyroidism and ophthalmopathy. Across the study: The initial diagnosis was the point when peripheral blood was collected, ahead of any treatment.

Regions amplified from RNA transcripts were the TCR beta CDR3 regions. HTBI primers were used for first-round RT-PCR of the TCR CDR3. TCRdb itself ran the multiplex PCR reads through MiXCR, one entry per CDR3 protein. This table holds about 640,000 distinct CDR3 sequences, around 20% found once. Study-wide results and caveats: Most thyroid-expanded clonotypes above 0.001 were also found in blood.

Details on this clonotype: No antigen is known for it.

This clonotype originated in a man younger than 40 with Graves' ophthalmopathy. Sequencing used blood.

The CDR3 region has the DNA TGCGCCAGCAGCCAAGATATACTAGCGGGACGTCATGAGCAGTTCTTC. This translates into CASSQDILAGRHEQFF. The chain is built from TRBV4-1 and TRBJ2-1; 10 bases match TRBD2. The CDR3 consists of 16 residues. CDR1 and CDR2 from the germline V gene are MGHRA and YSYEKL. V gave up 0 bases and J gave up 8 bases; unmatched junction bases: 7.